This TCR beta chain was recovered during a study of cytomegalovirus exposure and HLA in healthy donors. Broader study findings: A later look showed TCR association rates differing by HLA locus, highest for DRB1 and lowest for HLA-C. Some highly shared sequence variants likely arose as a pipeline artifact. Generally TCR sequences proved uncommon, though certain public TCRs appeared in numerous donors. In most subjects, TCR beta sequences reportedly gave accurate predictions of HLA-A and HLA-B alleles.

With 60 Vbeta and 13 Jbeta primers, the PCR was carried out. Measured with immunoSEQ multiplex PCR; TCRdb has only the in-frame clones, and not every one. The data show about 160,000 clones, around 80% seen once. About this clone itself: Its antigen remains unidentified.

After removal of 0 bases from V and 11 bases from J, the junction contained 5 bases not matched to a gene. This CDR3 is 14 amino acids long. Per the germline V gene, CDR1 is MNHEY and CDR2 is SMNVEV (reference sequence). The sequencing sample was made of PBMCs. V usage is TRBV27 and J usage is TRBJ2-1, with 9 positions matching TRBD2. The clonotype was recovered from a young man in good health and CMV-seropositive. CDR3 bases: TGTGCCAGCAGTTTATCGCGGGGGGGCAGCCAGCAGTTCTTC. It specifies CASSLSRGGSQQFF.